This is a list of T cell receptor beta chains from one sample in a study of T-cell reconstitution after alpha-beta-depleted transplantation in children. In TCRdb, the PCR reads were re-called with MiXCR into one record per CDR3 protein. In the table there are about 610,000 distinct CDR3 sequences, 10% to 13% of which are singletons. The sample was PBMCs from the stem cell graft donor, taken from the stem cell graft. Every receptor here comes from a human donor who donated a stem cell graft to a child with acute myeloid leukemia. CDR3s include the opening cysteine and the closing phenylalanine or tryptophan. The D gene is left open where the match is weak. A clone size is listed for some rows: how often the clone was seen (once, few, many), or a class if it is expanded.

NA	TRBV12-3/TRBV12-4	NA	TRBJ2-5	CASSLGRLAQETQYF
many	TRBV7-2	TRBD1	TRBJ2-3	CASSVKGTGLTDTQYF
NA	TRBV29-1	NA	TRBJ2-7	CSVSRDQGEQYF
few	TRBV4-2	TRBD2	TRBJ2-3	CASSRQGLAGTQDTQYF
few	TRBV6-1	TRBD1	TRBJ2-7	CASSEKGQGREQYF
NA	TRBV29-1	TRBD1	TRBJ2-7	CSVYHGTAYEQYF
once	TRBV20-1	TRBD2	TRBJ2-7	CSVGSSGRFDEQYF
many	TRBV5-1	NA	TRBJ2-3	CASSLAGGRTDTQYF
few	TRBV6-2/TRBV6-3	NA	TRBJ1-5	CASSYSVQGYSNQPQHF
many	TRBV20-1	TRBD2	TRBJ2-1	CSAAPTSGRVEFF
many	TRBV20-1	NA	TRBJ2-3	CSAPQSTDTQYF
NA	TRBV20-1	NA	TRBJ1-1	CSAREWGNTEAFF
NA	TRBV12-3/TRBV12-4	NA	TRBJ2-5	CASSLLRGQDRRRTQYF
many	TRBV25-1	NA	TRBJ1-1	CASRTRVTEAFF
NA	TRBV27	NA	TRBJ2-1	CASSPELASYNEQFF
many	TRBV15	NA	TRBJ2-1	CATSSPPLNNEQFF
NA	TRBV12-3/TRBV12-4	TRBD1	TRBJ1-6	CASRSRGLGNSPLHF
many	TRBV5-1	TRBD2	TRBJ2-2	CASTGLAGDTGELFF
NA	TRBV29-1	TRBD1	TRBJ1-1	CSAQTGGRTEAFF
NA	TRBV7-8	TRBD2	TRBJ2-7	CASSLARPGGAHEQYF
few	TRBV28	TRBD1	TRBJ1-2	CASSTQDRGDGYTF
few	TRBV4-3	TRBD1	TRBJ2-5	CASSQVGTGAETQYF
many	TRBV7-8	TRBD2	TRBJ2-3	CASSSGLEIHTQYF
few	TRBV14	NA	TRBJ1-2	CASSQGRAGFGYGYTF
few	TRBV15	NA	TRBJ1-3	CATSRDQGTGNTIYF
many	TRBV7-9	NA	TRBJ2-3	CASSLSDTQYF
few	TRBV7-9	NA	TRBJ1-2	CASSHGTTYGYTF
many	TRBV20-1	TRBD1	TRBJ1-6	CSAGDMQGARSPLHF
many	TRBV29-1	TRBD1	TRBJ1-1	CSVDGRGATNTEAFF
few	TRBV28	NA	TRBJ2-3	CASSFPRTLSTDTQYF
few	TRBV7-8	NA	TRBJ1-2	CASSPDFYGYTF
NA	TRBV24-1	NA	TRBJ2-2	CATSDFNSGTTGELFF